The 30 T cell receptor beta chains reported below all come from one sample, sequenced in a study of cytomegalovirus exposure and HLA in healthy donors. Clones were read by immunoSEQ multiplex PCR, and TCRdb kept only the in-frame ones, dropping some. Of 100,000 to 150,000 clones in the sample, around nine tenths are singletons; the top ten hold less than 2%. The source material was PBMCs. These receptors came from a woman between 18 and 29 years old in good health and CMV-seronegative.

CDR3 in DNA: TGTGCCAGCAACGACGGGGGAGCGGATGAAAAACTGTTTTTT. Translated, it gives CASNDGGADEKLFF. The chain recombines TRBV28 with TRBJ1-4; D is possibly TRBD1 (5 bases). Germline CDR1 reads MDHEN; CDR2 reads SYDVKM. The length of the CDR3 is 14 residues. Trimming removed 7 bases from V and 6 bases from J, with 15 bases in between.

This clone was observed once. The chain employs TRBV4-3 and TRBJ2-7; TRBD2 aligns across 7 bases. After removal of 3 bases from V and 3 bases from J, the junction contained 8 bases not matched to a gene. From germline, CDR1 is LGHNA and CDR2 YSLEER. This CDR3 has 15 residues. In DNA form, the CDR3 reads TGCGCCAGCAGCCAGACGACTGGCGGGAGCTACGAGCAGTACTTC. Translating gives CASSQTTGGSYEQYF.

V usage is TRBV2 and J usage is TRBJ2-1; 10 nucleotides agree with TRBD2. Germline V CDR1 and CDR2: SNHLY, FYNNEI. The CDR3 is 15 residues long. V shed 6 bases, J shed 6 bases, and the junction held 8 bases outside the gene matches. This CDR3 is CASRPLAGGFNEQFF. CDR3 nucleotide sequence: TGTGCCAGCAGGCCATTAGCGGGGGGCTTCAATGAGCAGTTCTTC.

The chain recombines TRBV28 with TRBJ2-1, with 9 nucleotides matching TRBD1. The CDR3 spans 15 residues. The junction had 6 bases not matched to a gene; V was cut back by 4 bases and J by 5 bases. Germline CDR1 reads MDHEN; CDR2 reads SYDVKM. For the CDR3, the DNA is TGTGCCAGCAGTTCCCGGGACAGGGCCCACAATGAGCAGTTCTTC. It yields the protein CASSSRDRAHNEQFF.

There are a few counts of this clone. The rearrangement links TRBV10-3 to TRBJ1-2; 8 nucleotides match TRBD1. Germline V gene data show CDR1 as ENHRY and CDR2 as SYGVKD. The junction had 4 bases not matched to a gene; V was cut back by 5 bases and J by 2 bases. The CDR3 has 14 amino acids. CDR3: CAISRGQENYGYTF. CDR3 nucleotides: TGTGCCATCAGTAGGGGACAGGAGAACTATGGCTACACCTTC.

Here the CDR3 reads CASSKFGTSSDTQYF. CDR3 in DNA: TGTGCCAGCAGCAAGTTCGGGACTAGTTCAGATACGCAGTATTTT. The rearrangement uses TRBV2 and TRBJ2-3; the match to TRBD2 covers 8 bases. The V gene's germline CDR1 is SNHLY and CDR2 FYNNEI. The trim removed 6 bases at V and 4 bases at J, leaving 9 bases unmatched. The CDR3 covers 15 residues.

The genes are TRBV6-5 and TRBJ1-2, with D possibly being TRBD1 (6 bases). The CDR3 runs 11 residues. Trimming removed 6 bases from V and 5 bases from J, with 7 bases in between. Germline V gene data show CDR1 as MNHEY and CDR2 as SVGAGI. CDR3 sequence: CASSQGYGYTF. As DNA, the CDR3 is TGTGCCAGCAGCCAGGGGTATGGCTACACCTTC.

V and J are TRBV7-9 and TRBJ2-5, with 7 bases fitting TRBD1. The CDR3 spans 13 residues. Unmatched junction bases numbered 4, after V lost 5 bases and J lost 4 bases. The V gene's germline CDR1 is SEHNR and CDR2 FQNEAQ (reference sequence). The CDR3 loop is CASSIRQGETQYF. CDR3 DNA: TGTGCCAGCAGCATCCGACAGGGAGAGACCCAGTACTTC.

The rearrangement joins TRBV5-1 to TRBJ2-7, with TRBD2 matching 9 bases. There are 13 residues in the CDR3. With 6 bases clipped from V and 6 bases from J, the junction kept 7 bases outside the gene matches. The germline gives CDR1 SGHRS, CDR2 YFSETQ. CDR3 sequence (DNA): TGCGCCAGCATGGCGGGAGGGCCGGGCGAGCAGTACTTC. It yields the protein CASMAGGPGEQYF.

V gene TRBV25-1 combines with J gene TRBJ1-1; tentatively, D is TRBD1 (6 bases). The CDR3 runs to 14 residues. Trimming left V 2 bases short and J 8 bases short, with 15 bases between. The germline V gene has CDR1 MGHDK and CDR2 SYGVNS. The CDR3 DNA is TGTGCCAGCAGTGAAGACTGGGACACCTCAGAAGCTTTCTTT. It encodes CASSEDWDTSEAFF. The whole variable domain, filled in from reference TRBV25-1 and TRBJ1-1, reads EADIYQTPRYLVIGTGKKITLECSQTMGHDKMYWYQQDPGMELHLIHYSYGVNSTEKGDLSSESTVSRIRTEHFPLTLESARPSHTSQYLCASSEDWDTSEAFFGQGTRLTVV.

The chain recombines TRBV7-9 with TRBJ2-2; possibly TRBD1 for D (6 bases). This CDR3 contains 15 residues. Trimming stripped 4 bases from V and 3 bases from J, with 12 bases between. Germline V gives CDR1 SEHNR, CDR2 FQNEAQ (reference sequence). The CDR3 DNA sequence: TGTGCCAGCAGCTCCCGCGGACAGTACACCGGGGAGCTGTTTTTT. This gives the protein CASSSRGQYTGELFF.

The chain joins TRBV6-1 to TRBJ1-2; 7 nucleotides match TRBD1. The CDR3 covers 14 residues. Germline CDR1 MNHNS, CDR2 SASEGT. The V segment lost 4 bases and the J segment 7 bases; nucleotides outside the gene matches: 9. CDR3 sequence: CASSGGRTGLGYTF. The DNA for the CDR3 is TGTGCCAGCAGTGGGGGAAGGACAGGACTTGGCTACACCTTC.

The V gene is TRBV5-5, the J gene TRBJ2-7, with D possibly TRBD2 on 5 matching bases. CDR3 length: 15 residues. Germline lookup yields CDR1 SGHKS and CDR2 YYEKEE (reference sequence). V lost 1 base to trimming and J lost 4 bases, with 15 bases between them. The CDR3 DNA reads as TGTGCCAGCAGCTTGTTCCGGGATCCCTATTACGAGCAGTACTTC. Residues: CASSLFRDPYYEQYF.

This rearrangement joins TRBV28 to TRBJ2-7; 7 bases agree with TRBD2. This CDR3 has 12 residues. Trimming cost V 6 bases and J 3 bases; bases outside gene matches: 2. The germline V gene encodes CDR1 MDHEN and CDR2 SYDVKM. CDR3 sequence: CASRPGGYEQYF. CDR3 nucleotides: TGTGCCAGCAGGCCGGGAGGCTACGAGCAGTACTTC. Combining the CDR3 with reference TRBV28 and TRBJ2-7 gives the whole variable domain DVKVTQSSRYLVKRTGEKVFLECVQDMDHENMFWYRQDPGLGLRLIYFSYDVKMKEKGDIPEGYSVSREKKERFSLILESASTNQTSMYLCASRPGGYEQYFGPGTRLTVT.

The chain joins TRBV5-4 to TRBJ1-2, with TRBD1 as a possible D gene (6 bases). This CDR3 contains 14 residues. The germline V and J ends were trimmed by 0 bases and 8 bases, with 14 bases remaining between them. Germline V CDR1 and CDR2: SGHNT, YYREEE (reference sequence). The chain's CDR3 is CASSLGQGNLGYTF. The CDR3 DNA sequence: TGTGCCAGCAGCTTGGGCCAGGGGAATTTAGGCTACACCTTC.

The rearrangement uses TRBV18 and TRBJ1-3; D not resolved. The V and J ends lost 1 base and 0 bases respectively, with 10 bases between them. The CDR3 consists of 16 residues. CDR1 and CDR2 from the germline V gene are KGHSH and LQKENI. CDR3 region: CASSPQTSYSGNTIYF. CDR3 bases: TGTGCCAGCTCACCACAGACATCCTACTCTGGAAACACCATATATTTT. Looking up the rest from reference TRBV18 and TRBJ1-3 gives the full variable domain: NAGVMQNPRHLVRRRGQEARLRCSPMKGHSHVYWYRQLPEEGLKFMVYLQKENIIDESGMPKERFSAEFPKEGPSILRIQQVVRGDSAAYFCASSPQTSYSGNTIYFGEGSWLTVV.

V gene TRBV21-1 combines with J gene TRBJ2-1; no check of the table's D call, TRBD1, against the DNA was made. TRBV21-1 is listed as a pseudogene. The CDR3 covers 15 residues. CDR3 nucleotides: TGTGCCAGCAGCCTTTCCATCAGCTCCTACAATGAGCAGTTCTTC. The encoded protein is CASSLSISSYNEQFF.

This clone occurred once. In DNA form, the CDR3 reads TGTGCCAGCAGCTTGGACATGTCGAACACTGAAGCTTTCTTT. Amino acid sequence: CASSLDMSNTEAFF. The V call is TRBV5-4, the J call TRBJ1-1; D unclear. V gave up 0 bases and J gave up 1 base, with 7 bases separating them. CDR1 and CDR2 from the germline V gene are SGHNT and YYREEE (reference sequence). CDR3 length equals 14 residues.

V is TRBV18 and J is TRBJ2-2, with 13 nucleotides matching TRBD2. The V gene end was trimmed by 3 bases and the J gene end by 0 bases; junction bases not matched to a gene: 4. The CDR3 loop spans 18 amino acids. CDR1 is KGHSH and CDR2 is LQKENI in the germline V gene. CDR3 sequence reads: CASSPRTSGSSNTGELFF. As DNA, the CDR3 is TGTGCCAGCTCACCCCGGACTAGCGGGAGTTCGAACACCGGGGAGCTGTTTTTT. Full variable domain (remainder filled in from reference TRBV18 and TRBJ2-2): NAGVMQNPRHLVRRRGQEARLRCSPMKGHSHVYWYRQLPEEGLKFMVYLQKENIIDESGMPKERFSAEFPKEGPSILRIQQVVRGDSAAYFCASSPRTSGSSNTGELFFGEGSRLTVL.

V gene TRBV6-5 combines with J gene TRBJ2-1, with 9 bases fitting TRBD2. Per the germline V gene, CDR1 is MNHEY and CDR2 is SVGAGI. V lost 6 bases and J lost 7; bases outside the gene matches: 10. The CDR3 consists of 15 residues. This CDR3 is CASSPLAGGWNEQFF. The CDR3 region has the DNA TGTGCCAGCAGCCCCCTGGCGGGGGGGTGGAATGAGCAGTTCTTC.

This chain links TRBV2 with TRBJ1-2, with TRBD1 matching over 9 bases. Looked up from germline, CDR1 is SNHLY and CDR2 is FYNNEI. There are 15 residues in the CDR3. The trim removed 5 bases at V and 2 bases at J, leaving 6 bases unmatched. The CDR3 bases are TGTGCCAGCAGTAGAACGACAGGGGGGAACTATGGCTACACCTTC. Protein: CASSRTTGGNYGYTF. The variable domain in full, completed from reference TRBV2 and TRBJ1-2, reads EPEVTQTPSHQVTQMGQEVILRCVPISNHLYFYWYRQILGQKVEFLVSFYNNEISEKSEIFDDQFSVERPDGSNFTLKIRSTKLEDSAMYFCASSRTTGGNYGYTFGSGTRLTVV.

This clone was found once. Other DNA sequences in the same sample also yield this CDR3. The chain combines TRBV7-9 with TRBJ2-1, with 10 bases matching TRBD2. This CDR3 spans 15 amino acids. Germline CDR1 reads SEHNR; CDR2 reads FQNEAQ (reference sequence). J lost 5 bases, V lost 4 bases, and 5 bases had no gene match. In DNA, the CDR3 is TGTGCCAGCAGCTACCGGACTAGCGGTCACAATGAGCAGTTCTTC. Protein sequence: CASSYRTSGHNEQFF.

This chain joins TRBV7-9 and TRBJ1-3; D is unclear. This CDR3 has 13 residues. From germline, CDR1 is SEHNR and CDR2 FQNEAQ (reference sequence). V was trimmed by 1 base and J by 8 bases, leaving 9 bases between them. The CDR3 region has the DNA TGTGCCAGCAGCTTAGTTTTCGTCCACACCATATATTTT. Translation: CASSLVFVHTIYF.

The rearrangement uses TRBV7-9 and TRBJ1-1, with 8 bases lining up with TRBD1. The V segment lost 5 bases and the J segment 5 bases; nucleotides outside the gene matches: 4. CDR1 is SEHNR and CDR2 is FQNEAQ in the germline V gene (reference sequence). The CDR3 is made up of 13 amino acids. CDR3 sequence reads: CASSTGTGTEAFF. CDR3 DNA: TGTGCCAGCAGCACCGGGACAGGTACTGAAGCTTTCTTT.

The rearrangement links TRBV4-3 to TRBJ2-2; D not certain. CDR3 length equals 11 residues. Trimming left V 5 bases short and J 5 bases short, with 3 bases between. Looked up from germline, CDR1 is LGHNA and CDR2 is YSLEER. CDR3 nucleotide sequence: TGCGCCAGCAGCACAACCGGGGAGCTGTTTTTT. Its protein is CASSTTGELFF.

The CDR3 bases are TGTGCCTGGCAGCCGGGACTAGCGGGAGTGGCGTCCCAGTACTTC. Residues: CAWQPGLAGVASQYF. The chain combines TRBV30 with TRBJ2-5; 14 nucleotides align to TRBD2. The germline gives CDR1 GTSNPN, CDR2 SVGIG (reference sequence). With 5 bases clipped from V and 9 bases from J, the junction kept 11 bases outside the gene matches. The CDR3 covers 15 residues.

CDR3 bases: TGCGCCAGCAGGGGACTACAAGAGACCCAGTACTTC. This sequence encodes CASRGLQETQYF. The chain uses TRBV5-1 and TRBJ2-5; 7 positions agree with TRBD2. V shed 5 bases, J shed 2 bases, and the junction held 0 bases outside the gene matches. Germline lookup yields CDR1 SGHRS and CDR2 YFSETQ. The CDR3 sequence is 12 residues long.

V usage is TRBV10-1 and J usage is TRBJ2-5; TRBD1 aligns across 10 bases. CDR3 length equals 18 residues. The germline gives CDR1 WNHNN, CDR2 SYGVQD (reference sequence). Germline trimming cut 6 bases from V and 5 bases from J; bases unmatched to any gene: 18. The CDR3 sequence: CASSVLGQGEGVAETQYF. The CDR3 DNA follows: TGCGCCAGCAGCGTGCTCGGACAGGGGGAGGGCGTAGCGGAGACCCAGTACTTC.

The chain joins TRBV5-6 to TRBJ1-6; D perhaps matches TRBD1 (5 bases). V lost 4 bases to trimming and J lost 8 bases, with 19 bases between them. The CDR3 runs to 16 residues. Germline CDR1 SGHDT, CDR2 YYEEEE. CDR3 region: CASSLVVSGLDSPLHF. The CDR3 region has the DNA TGTGCCAGCAGCCTGGTCGTGTCAGGGTTGGATTCACCCCTCCACTTT. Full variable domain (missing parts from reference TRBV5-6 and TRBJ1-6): DAGVTQSPTHLIKTRGQQVTLRCSPKSGHDTVSWYQQALGQGPQFIFQYYEEEERQRGNFPDRFSGHQFPNYSSELNVNALLLGDSALYLCASSLVVSGLDSPLHFGNGTRLTVT.

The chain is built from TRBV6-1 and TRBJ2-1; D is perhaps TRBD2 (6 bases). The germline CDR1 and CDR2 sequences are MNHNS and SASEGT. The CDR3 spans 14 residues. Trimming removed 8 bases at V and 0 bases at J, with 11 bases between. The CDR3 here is CASDSGSSYNEQFF. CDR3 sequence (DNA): TGTGCCAGCGATAGCGGAAGCTCCTACAATGAGCAGTTCTTC.